The present T cell receptor (beta chain) was sequenced within a study of blood T cell repertoires in COVID-19. On the study more broadly: T cells, B-cell-depleted T cells, or PBMCs supplied cDNA or gDNA.

The data were produced by immunoSEQ multiplex PCR, yet TCRdb's version contains in-frame clones alone and is incomplete. The profile shows 90,000 to 120,000 clones, more than 70% of them singletons. This clone has just a few counts. Germline V gives CDR1 ENHRY, CDR2 SYGVKD. The CDR3 spans 14 residues. Trimming cost V 3 bases and J 0 bases, with 8 bases left between them. Material: peripheral blood. The V gene is TRBV10-3, the J gene TRBJ1-2; no firm D call. The sequence was collected from a man aged 40-55 years with active or convalescent COVID-19. The CDR3 spells CAISDPGTNYGYTF. CDR3 coding DNA: TGTGCCATCAGTGACCCGGGAACTAACTATGGCTACACCTTC.